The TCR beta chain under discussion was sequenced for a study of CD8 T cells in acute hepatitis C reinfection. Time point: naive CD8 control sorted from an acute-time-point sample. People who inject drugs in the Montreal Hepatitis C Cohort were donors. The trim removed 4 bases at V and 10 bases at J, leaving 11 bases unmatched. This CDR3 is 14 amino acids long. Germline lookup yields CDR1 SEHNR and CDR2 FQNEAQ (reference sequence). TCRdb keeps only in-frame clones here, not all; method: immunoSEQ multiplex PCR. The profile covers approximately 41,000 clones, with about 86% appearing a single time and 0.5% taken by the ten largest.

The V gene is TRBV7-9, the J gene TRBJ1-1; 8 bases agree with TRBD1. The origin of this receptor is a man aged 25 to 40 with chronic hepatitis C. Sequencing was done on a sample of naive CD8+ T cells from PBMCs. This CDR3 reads CASSSQGANDGAFF. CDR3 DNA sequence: TGTGCCAGCAGCTCCCAGGGGGCTAACGATGGAGCTTTCTTT.